This TCR beta chain was found in a study of stem cell transplantation in POMP-related autoinflammatory disease. For the study at large: Impaired MHC class I-dependent CD8+ differentiation was hypothesized from defective thymoproteasomes. CD8+ T cells were low and CD4+ cells naive-skewed before transplant.

Regarding the study as a whole: Patients with PRAID showed a restricted number of unique TRB V-J gene pairings. A trend toward lower repertoire diversity and greater clonality appeared in every analyzed T-cell subset of PRAID patients.

Sequenced by immunoSEQ multiplex PCR; TCRdb stores in-frame clones only, minus some. The profile shows approximately 11,000 clones, around 87% of them singletons. This CDR3 is built from 14 residues. Germline V gene lookup returns CDR1 LNHNV and CDR2 YYDKDF (reference sequence). Trimming removed 1 base at V and 5 bases at J, with 10 bases between. Details on this clone: The antigen is undetermined.

PRAID featured immunodeficiency plus autoinflammation. The rearrangement uses TRBV15 and TRBJ2-3, with no clear D. The source of this sequence is a human donor with POMP-related autoinflammation and immune dysregulation (PRAID). The source material was CD8+ T cells from PBMCs, sampled before stem cell transplantation. The CDR3 sequence: CATSRGIRRDTQYF. For the CDR3, the DNA is TGTGCCACCAGCAGAGGGATTAGGCGAGATACGCAGTATTTT.